The clone carrying this T cell receptor beta chain was found once. How the authors handled the data: Reference gene primers were amplified, and this amplification served to estimate nucleated cell counts. Using immunoSEQ multiplex PCR, the repertoire was profiled, and TCRdb retains in-frame clones only, with some absent. That table gives V, J and clone size, and the DNA gave D and trimming. The repertoire has 200,000 to 250,000 clones, around 86% of them found once; the top ten carry about 1.7%. Study members were between about 18 and 100 years old and lived in about two dozen US regions. These data are taken from a study of blood T cell repertoires in COVID-19. Study in general: The United States, Italy and Spain were the sources of the acute and convalescent COVID-19 samples. From T cells, B-cell-depleted T cells, or PBMCs came the material, which was cDNA or gDNA.

V was trimmed by 3 bases and J by 8 bases, leaving 19 bases between them. In germline, CDR1 is LNHDA, CDR2 SQIVND (reference sequence). The CDR3 length is 15 residues. Sample: PBMCs or T cells enriched from blood (not recorded which). This receptor was obtained from a man in his forties who had recovered from COVID-19. The chain couples TRBV19 to TRBJ1-2, with a tentative D call TRBD1 (6 bases). CDR3 in DNA: TGTGCCAGTAGTATGAGGACAGTCGGAGTCGCGGGCTACACCTTC. Protein: CASSMRTVGVAGYTF.